The 20 T cell receptor beta chains below come from one sample, sequenced in a study of blood T cell repertoires in COVID-19 (dated by TCRdb to the early 2020s). Libraries were prepared through the immunoSEQ multiplex PCR assay. Not all clones reach the TCRdb copy of this immuneACCESS table, which keeps in-frame sequences only. Checked studies attribute under half of the gap to unresolved V genes and leave the rest unexplained. The sample data list approximately 150,000 clones, and roughly 80% of these were observed just once. Approximately 5% of the sample lies in the top ten. Sequencing was carried out using peripheral blood. The source is a human donor in a cohort sampled during active COVID-19.

The genes are TRBV3-1 (or the pseudogene TRBV3-2) and TRBJ2-1; the match to TRBD2 covers 8 bases. The CDR3 spans 15 residues. The junction had 8 bases not matched to a gene; V was cut back by 8 bases and J by 2 bases. The germline CDR1 and CDR2 sequences are LGHDT and YNNKEL (reference sequence). The CDR3 protein is CASSTLAGAYNEQFF. CDR3 in DNA: TGTGCCAGCTCAACTCTAGCGGGTGCCTACAATGAGCAGTTCTTC.

The chain recombines TRBV2 with TRBJ1-6; D is perhaps TRBD1 (5 bases). Per germline, CDR1 SNHLY and CDR2 FYNNEI. Trimming took off 3 bases at V and 9 bases at J, with 15 bases between the two ends. The CDR3 is 15 amino acids. CDR3 in DNA: TGTGCCAGCAGTGAGAGACAGCCTAAAGGTTCACCCCTCCACTTT. This sequence encodes CASSERQPKGSPLHF. Complete variable domain (other parts from reference TRBV2 and TRBJ1-6): EPEVTQTPSHQVTQMGQEVILRCVPISNHLYFYWYRQILGQKVEFLVSFYNNEISEKSEIFDDQFSVERPDGSNFTLKIRSTKLEDSAMYFCASSERQPKGSPLHFGNGTRLTVT.

The rearrangement links TRBV6-1 to TRBJ2-7; TRBD2 aligns across 9 bases. Germline assignment: CDR1 MNHNS and CDR2 SASEGT. The CDR3 is 15 residues long. J gave up 5 bases and V 2 bases, and 7 bases lay outside the gene matches. CDR3 loop: CASSELAGGSDEQYV. CDR3 nucleotide sequence: TGTGCCAGCAGTGAACTGGCGGGAGGGTCAGACGAGCAGTACGTC.

This chain uses TRBV7-6 with TRBJ2-7; D is perhaps TRBD2 (5 bases). This CDR3 spans 13 amino acids. V was clipped by 1 base and J by 5 bases, with 9 bases between them. Germline V CDR1 and CDR2: SGHVS, FNYEAQ. The CDR3 loop is CASSLEEGNEQYF. Here the CDR3 DNA reads TGTGCCAGCAGCTTAGAAGAGGGAAACGAGCAGTACTTC.

J is TRBJ1-1 and V is TRBV9; weak D call: TRBD1 (6 bases). In germline, CDR1 is SGDLS, CDR2 YYNGEE. The CDR3 length is 14 residues. Trimming removed 1 base from V and 1 base from J, with 8 bases in between. The CDR3 region is CASSVKDRNTEAFF. CDR3 sequence (DNA): TGTGCCAGCAGCGTAAAGGACAGGAACACTGAAGCTTTCTTT.

The chain is built from TRBV28 and TRBJ2-2; D unclear. The germline V gene has CDR1 MDHEN and CDR2 SYDVKM. The germline V and J ends were trimmed by 8 bases and 1 base, with 8 bases remaining between them. The CDR3 has 13 amino acids. DNA for the CDR3: TGTGCCAGCTTTGGCGGGAACACCGGGGAGCTGTTTTTT. Its protein is CASFGGNTGELFF.

This clone occurred a few times. V usage is TRBV4-1 and J usage is TRBJ2-3, with TRBD2 matching over 8 bases. Trimming at V came to 3 bases and at J to 0 bases, leaving 11 bases not matched to a gene. The CDR3 is made up of 18 amino acids. Germline V lookup: CDR1 MGHRA, CDR2 YSYEKL. The CDR3 loop reads CASSHPPLRGASTDTQYF. For the CDR3, the DNA is TGCGCCAGCAGCCACCCTCCCCTGCGGGGGGCAAGCACAGATACGCAGTATTTT.

This chain connects TRBV6-1 to TRBJ2-1, with 13 bases lining up with TRBD2. This CDR3 spans 19 amino acids. The V gene's germline CDR1 is MNHNS and CDR2 SASEGT. After removal of 2 bases from V and 0 bases from J, the junction contained 7 bases not matched to a gene. The CDR3 DNA reads TGTGCCAGCAGTGAACAACTAGCGGGGGGGCTTAGCTCCTACAATGAGCAGTTCTTC. Its translation is CASSEQLAGGLSSYNEQFF.

A single count supports this clone. This sequence joins TRBV28 and TRBJ2-2; 7 bases are a match to TRBD2. Germline loops: CDR1 MDHEN, CDR2 SYDVKM. The CDR3 sequence is 17 residues long. V gave up 4 bases and J gave up 4 bases; unmatched junction bases: 12. Here the CDR3 DNA reads TGTGCCAGCAGTTCGTCTTGGCGGGAGATGCTCACCGGGGAGCTGTTTTTT. It is translated as CASSSSWREMLTGELFF. The full variable domain, completed using reference TRBV28 and TRBJ2-2, is DVKVTQSSRYLVKRTGEKVFLECVQDMDHENMFWYRQDPGLGLRLIYFSYDVKMKEKGDIPEGYSVSREKKERFSLILESASTNQTSMYLCASSSSWREMLTGELFFGEGSRLTVL.

The chain uses TRBV6-5 and TRBJ2-1; 10 nucleotides align to TRBD2. This CDR3 region has 14 residues. The germline CDR1 and CDR2 sequences are MNHEY and SVGAGI. The V and J ends lost 11 bases and 5 bases, in that order; junction bases with no gene match: 9. In DNA form, the CDR3 reads TGTGCCGCCCATAGCGGGGGGAATCACAATGAGCAGTTCTTC. Its translation: CAAHSGGNHNEQFF.

This sequence joins TRBV6-5 and TRBJ1-2; 8 bases map to TRBD1. The length of the CDR3 is 14 residues. Germline CDR1 is MNHEY and CDR2 is SVGAGI. The trim removed 6 bases at V and 4 bases at J, leaving 7 bases unmatched. CDR3 coding DNA: TGTGCCAGCAGATCCGGACAGGGACCCTATGGCTACACCTTC. Translation gives CASRSGQGPYGYTF.

The chain is built from TRBV3-1 (or the pseudogene TRBV3-2) and TRBJ1-1; a weak D match, TRBD1 (5 bases). In germline, CDR1 is LGHDT, CDR2 YNNKEL (reference sequence). V lost 4 bases and J 5 bases, leaving 14 bases between the germline ends. The CDR3 has 14 amino acids. The CDR3 region is CASSPQRGGTEAFF. The CDR3 DNA follows: TGTGCCAGCAGCCCACAAAGGGGAGGGACTGAAGCTTTCTTT.

This sequence joins TRBV19 and TRBJ2-7, with 9 bases aligning to TRBD1. V was pared by 5 bases and J by 4 bases, with 3 bases of the junction left unmatched. From germline, CDR1 is LNHDA and CDR2 SQIVND (reference sequence). This CDR3 spans 13 amino acids. As DNA, the CDR3 is TGTGCCAGTAGTCTCGGACAGGGGTACGAGCAGTACGTC. This translates into CASSLGQGYEQYV.

The gene calls are TRBV7-2 and TRBJ2-1; 8 positions agree with TRBD2. CDR1 SGHTA and CDR2 FQGNSA come from the germline V gene. This CDR3 region has 15 residues. Trimming took 5 bases from V and 8 from J; bases not matched to a gene: 11. CDR3 sequence: CASSITSGSIDEQFF. CDR3 nucleotide sequence: TGTGCCAGCAGCATCACGAGCGGGAGTATCGATGAGCAGTTCTTC.

With respect to this clone: The junction shows a germline mismatch at one end, possibly a read error. This chain links TRBV7-7 with TRBJ2-1; 8 positions agree with TRBD2. The CDR3 extends over 17 amino acids. The V gene's germline CDR1 is SSHAT and CDR2 FNYEAQ (reference sequence). The CDR3 protein is CASSGGVGTSSYNEQFF. CDR3 in DNA: TGTGCTAGCAGCGGGGGCGTTGGCACGAGCTCCTACAATGAGCAGTTCTTC.

The V gene is TRBV7-2, the J gene TRBJ2-1; 14 positions match TRBD2. Germline values: CDR1 SGHTA, CDR2 FQGNSA. Unmatched junction bases numbered 2, after V lost 3 bases and J lost 7 bases. The CDR3 has 15 amino acids. The CDR3 loop reads CASSLGLAGVNEQFF. CDR3 bases: TGTGCCAGCAGCTTGGGACTAGCGGGAGTTAATGAGCAGTTCTTC.

Here the CDR3 DNA reads TGTGCAAGTCGCAACCGGACTAAACAAGAGACCCAGTACTTC. Translation: CASRNRTKQETQYF. The chain employs TRBV12-2 and TRBJ2-5; the tabulated D call, TRBD2, remains unverified against the DNA. TRBV12-2 is flagged as a pseudogene. CDR3 length: 14 residues.

The chain recombines TRBV15 with TRBJ2-7, with 8 bases matching TRBD1. Trimming at V came to 1 base and at J to 4 bases, leaving 3 bases not matched to a gene. Germline CDR1 LNHNV, CDR2 YYDKDF (reference sequence). This CDR3 has 14 residues. The CDR3 reads CATSRGQGLYEQYV. CDR3 sequence (DNA): TGTGCCACCAGCAGAGGACAGGGGCTGTACGAGCAGTACGTC.

This sequence joins TRBV5-1 and TRBJ1-1; 7 bases are a match to TRBD1. The CDR3 totals 14 residues. CDR1 and CDR2 from the germline V gene are SGHRS and YFSETQ. V was pared by 3 bases and J by 6 bases, with 8 bases of the junction left unmatched. The DNA for the CDR3 is TGCGCCAGCAGCTGGGACAGCAACGGGTCTGAAGCTTTCTTT. It yields the protein CASSWDSNGSEAFF.

This clone was seen only once. This chain uses TRBV6-6 with TRBJ2-1, with a weak D call TRBD2 (5 bases). CDR3 length: 12 amino acids. Germline CDR1 MNHNY, CDR2 SVGAGI (reference sequence). V lost 6 bases and J lost 10, with 13 bases in between. The CDR3 coding sequence is TGTGCCAGCAGCCTGCCTCGAGGGGAGCAGTTCTTC. It specifies CASSLPRGEQFF.